A single sample is the source of the 21 T cell receptor beta chains below, sequenced in a study of blood T cells in healthy people across ages (dated by TCRdb to between 2015 and 2017). The library was obtained by 5' RACE. Data came from an Illumina HiSeq 2500. The second PCR ran for about 7 to 11 cycles and used a J-beta primer mix along with a sample-barcoded 5' primer. TCRdb reprocessed the public reads (quality trimming at Q25 with fastp, clone calling with MiXCR) and kept in-frame beta chains. Rows with a matching CDR3 protein are joined into one entry that keeps the most common DNA and genes. The sample profile shows hundreds of thousands of distinct CDR3 sequences; 22% of them were found once. The top ten constitute under 25% of the sample. The sequenced sample was blood. These receptors were collected from a man between 65 and 80 years old in good health.

The rearrangement uses TRBV6-5 and TRBJ2-3; D unclear. CDR1 is MNHEY and CDR2 is SVGAGI in the germline V gene. The V end was cut by 2 bases, the J end by 4 bases, with 7 bases between. The CDR3 has 13 amino acids. Here the CDR3 DNA reads TGTGCCAGCAGTTACCTGCTAGCAGATACGCAGTATTTT. It codes for CASSYLLADTQYF.

This chain links TRBV6-5 with TRBJ2-3; TRBD2 agrees at 9 bases. Germline V gene lookup returns CDR1 MNHEY and CDR2 SVGAGI. The length of the CDR3 is 14 residues. J was trimmed by 7 bases and V by 4 bases; bases with no gene match: 6. CDR3 nucleotide sequence: TGTGCCAGCAGTTTGGTAGCGGGGGAATATACGCAGTATTTT. It encodes CASSLVAGEYTQYF.

Concerning this clonotype: The junction does not match germline at one end; this may be a read error. V and J are TRBV18 and TRBJ2-6; 10 bases match TRBD1. This CDR3 contains 17 residues. Looked up from germline, CDR1 is KGHSH and CDR2 is LQKENI. CDR3 protein: CASSRGTGVTGANVQTF. The CDR3 DNA reads as TGTGCCAGCTCACGAGGGACAGGGGTGACTGGGGCCAACGTCCAGACTTTC. Combining the CDR3 with reference TRBV18 and TRBJ2-6 gives the whole variable domain NAGVMQNPRHLVRRRGQEARLRCSPMKGHSHVYWYRQLPEEGLKFMVYLQKENIIDESGMPKERFSAEFPKEGPSILRIQQVVRGDSAAYFCASSRGTGVTGANVQTFGAGSRLTVL.

This clonotype was detected many times. The chain carries TRBV6-5 and TRBJ1-3; no definite D call. V lost 8 bases and J lost 0, with 14 bases in between. The V gene's germline CDR1 is MNHEY and CDR2 SVGAGI. The CDR3 loop spans 15 amino acids. CDR3 in amino acids: CASSPDRSSGNTIYF. CDR3 nucleotides: TGTGCCAGCTCACCAGACCGGAGCTCTGGAAACACCATATATTTT.

This clonotype has only a few counts. V usage is TRBV6-6 and J usage is TRBJ2-1; either TRBD1 or TRBD2 may fit D (5 bases each). The CDR3 consists of 16 residues. Trimming stripped 6 bases from V and 2 bases from J, with 17 bases between. Germline V gives CDR1 MNHNY, CDR2 SVGAGI (reference sequence). DNA for the CDR3: TGTGCCAGCAGGGGATCCGGGACCAAGACCTACAATGAGCAGTTCTTC. Translating gives CASRGSGTKTYNEQFF.

This clonotype appeared a few times. This chain uses TRBV10-3 with TRBJ1-1; D gene unclear. Germline V CDR1 and CDR2: ENHRY, SYGVKD. Trimming shortened V by 3 bases and J by 1 base, and 12 bases separated the two germline ends. CDR3 length equals 15 residues. The CDR3 protein is CAISDHLDGNTEAFF. As DNA, the CDR3 is TGTGCCATCAGTGACCACCTGGACGGGAACACTGAAGCTTTCTTT.

The rearrangement joins TRBV6-1 to TRBJ2-5; D call uncertain. This CDR3 contains 13 residues. Trimming stripped 6 bases from V and 4 bases from J, with 12 bases between. In germline, CDR1 is MNHNS, CDR2 SASEGT. The CDR3 DNA follows: TGTGCCAGCAGGCCAGGATCAGTAGAGACCCAGTACTTC. Amino acid sequence: CASRPGSVETQYF.

This clonotype was observed once. The V gene is TRBV12-3 or TRBV12-4, the J gene TRBJ2-3; D call uncertain. The germline V and J ends were trimmed by 0 bases and 2 bases, with 6 bases remaining between them. The CDR3 covers 14 residues. In DNA form, the CDR3 reads TGTGCCAGCAGTTTAGCCCCCGTCACAGATACGCAGTATTTT. It is translated as CASSLAPVTDTQYF.

This clonotype occurred a few times. The rearrangement links TRBV20-1 to TRBJ1-2, with TRBD1 as a possible D gene (5 bases). The CDR3 contains 13 residues. V was cut by 6 bases and J by 5 bases, with 16 bases left in between. Germline loops: CDR1 DFQATT, CDR2 SNEGSKA (reference sequence). CDR3 residues: CSAVKGLNYGYTF. DNA for the CDR3: TGCAGTGCCGTAAAGGGACTTAATTATGGCTACACCTTC.

The chain has TRBV5-1 and TRBJ2-7, with 8 bases aligning to TRBD1. Germline CDR1 is SGHRS and CDR2 is YFSETQ. This CDR3 is built from 15 residues. The V segment lost 3 bases and the J segment 2 bases; nucleotides outside the gene matches: 7. This chain's CDR3 is CASSSRQGLTYEQYF. In DNA form, the CDR3 reads TGCGCCAGCAGCTCTCGACAGGGGCTCACCTACGAGCAGTACTTC.

V usage is TRBV20-1 and J usage is TRBJ1-2, with no clear D. V was trimmed by 3 bases and J by 4 bases, leaving 12 bases between them. The CDR3 length is 13 residues. Germline CDR1 DFQATT, CDR2 SNEGSKA (reference sequence). The CDR3 nucleotides read TGCAGTGCTAGGTCGGCTTGGGGCTATGGCTACACCTTC. This gives the protein CSARSAWGYGYTF.

Comments on this clonotype: At one of its ends the junction is not consistent with the germline gene, which may arise from a read error. The CDR3 nucleotides read TGTGCCAGCAGCTTTACGTACGGGAACTACGGCTACACCTTC. This translates into CASSFTYGNYGYTF. V is TRBV7-9 and J is TRBJ1-2; D gene uncertain. Germline CDR1 reads SEHNR; CDR2 reads FQNEAQ (reference sequence). This CDR3 region has 14 residues.

The chain employs TRBV6-5 and TRBJ1-2; TRBD1 is a possible D gene (5 bases). V was cut by 2 bases and J by 8 bases, with 9 bases left in between. Germline loops: CDR1 MNHEY, CDR2 SVGAGI. The CDR3 has 12 amino acids. CDR3 coding DNA: TGTGCCAGCAGTTACGGGGGGAACGGCTACACCTTC. This gives the protein CASSYGGNGYTF.

This clonotype was detected only a few times. This chain joins TRBV29-1 and TRBJ1-1; a weak D match, TRBD1 (5 bases). The CDR3 spans 13 residues. Trimming cost V 4 bases and J 7 bases, with 16 bases left between them. Germline lookup yields CDR1 SQVTM and CDR2 ANQGSEA. The CDR3 loop reads CSVVALEGLEAFF. CDR3 DNA sequence: TGCAGCGTTGTCGCGTTGGAGGGGCTTGAAGCTTTCTTT.

This clonotype was found a few times. The V call is TRBV20-1, the J call TRBJ2-5; D remains ambiguous. Judging by the DNA end, TRBJ2-7 fits better; the J call may be wrong. The CDR3 contains 14 residues. Germline CDR1 reads DFQATT; CDR2 reads SNEGSKA (reference sequence). The CDR3 reads CSATGQAGSYEQYF. The CDR3 region has the DNA TGCAGTGCTACGGGCCAAGCTGGATCCTACGAGCAGTACTTC.

The chain is built from TRBV7-8 and TRBJ2-3; D is possibly TRBD1 or TRBD2 (5 bases each). V lost 4 bases, J lost 4 bases, and 12 bases lay in between. The length of the CDR3 is 14 residues. Germline values: CDR1 SGHVS, CDR2 FQNEAQ. DNA for the CDR3: TGTGCCAGCAGCTCACCCGGGACCCCAGATACGCAGTATTTT. Translated: CASSSPGTPDTQYF.

This clonotype was counted only a few times. The chain couples TRBV9 to TRBJ2-3; TRBD2 aligns across 13 bases. CDR1 and CDR2 from the germline V gene are SGDLS and YYNGEE. The CDR3 contains 16 residues. Germline trimming cut 3 bases from V and 4 bases from J; bases unmatched to any gene: 5. CDR3 in amino acids: CASSAKLAGGSDTQYF. In nucleotides, the CDR3 is TGTGCCAGCAGCGCAAAACTAGCGGGGGGGTCAGATACGCAGTATTTT.

The sample holds one count of this clonotype. The rearrangement joins TRBV10-2 to TRBJ2-7; 8 bases are a match to TRBD1. The CDR3 extends over 15 amino acids. V lost 7 bases to trimming and J lost 6 bases; unmatched junction nucleotides: 14. From germline, CDR1 is WSHSY and CDR2 SAAADI. The CDR3 coding sequence is TGCGCCAGCAAACTAACCGGGACAGGCGTTCTCGAGCAGTACTTC. It yields the protein CASKLTGTGVLEQYF.

The rearrangement uses TRBV18 and TRBJ2-2, with D tentatively TRBD2 (6 bases). V was cut by 6 bases and J by 0 bases, with 11 bases left in between. CDR3 length: 15 residues. CDR1 KGHSH and CDR2 LQKENI come from the germline V gene. This CDR3 reads CASSPGRTNTGELFF. CDR3 in DNA: TGTGCCAGCTCTCCCGGGAGAACGAACACCGGGGAGCTGTTTTTT. Full variable domain (rest looked up from reference TRBV18 and TRBJ2-2): NAGVMQNPRHLVRRRGQEARLRCSPMKGHSHVYWYRQLPEEGLKFMVYLQKENIIDESGMPKERFSAEFPKEGPSILRIQQVVRGDSAAYFCASSPGRTNTGELFFGEGSRLTVL.

The gene calls are TRBV5-1 and TRBJ2-5; 9 bases agree with TRBD1. The V gene end was trimmed by 0 bases and the J gene end by 1 base; junction bases not matched to a gene: 7. Per the germline V gene, CDR1 is SGHRS and CDR2 is YFSETQ. The CDR3 length is 17 residues. CDR3 sequence reads: CASSLAPGTGPQETQYF. In DNA form, the CDR3 reads TGCGCCAGCAGCTTGGCCCCCGGGACAGGGCCCCAAGAGACCCAGTACTTC.

Ten or more counts support this clonotype. This chain links TRBV10-1 with TRBJ2-2; perhaps D is TRBD1 or TRBD2 (5 bases each). CDR3 size: 13 residues. V lost 6 bases and J 5 bases, leaving 10 bases between the germline ends. Germline V gives CDR1 WNHNN, CDR2 SYGVQD (reference sequence). CDR3 in amino acids: CASSLGVTGELFF. The CDR3 bases are TGCGCCAGCAGCTTGGGGGTGACCGGGGAGCTGTTTTTT.